Sequencing of this T cell receptor (beta chain) was carried out in a study of blood T cell repertoires in COVID-19 (dated by TCRdb to the early 2020s). For context, the study as a whole: Samples covering the acute and convalescent phases of COVID-19 were provided by collaborators in the United States, Italy and Spain. The prospective study material was composed of cDNA or gDNA derived from T cells, B-cell-depleted T cells, or PBMCs. Subjects who had been exposed to COVID-19, were actively infected with it, or had recovered from it provided the deeply sampled blood TCRbeta repertoires that made up the dataset. The repertoires were released in a freely available public database intended as a resource for research on the immune response to SARS-CoV-2. Samples came from the ongoing ImmuneRACE study (first 160 participants) plus 1,254 subjects from 6 global collaborators. Nearly every sample came with metadata listing a de-identified subject ID, COVID-19 status, age in years and sex. Where available, HLA class I and class II types were taken from metadata supplied by the sample provider and were not determined by assay-based typing.

The germline V gene supplies CDR1 SGHDT and CDR2 YYEEEE. The cysteine opens and the phenylalanine closes a CDR3 of 16 amino acids. Left in the record is the CDR3 DNA by itself, 48 bases read in frame from the first base. The germline V and J ends show losses of 0 bases and 5 bases respectively, and no gene match explains 9 bases of the junction. The collaborating institutions used their own protocols to collect whole blood in K2EDTA tubes. Collaborator samples were shipped for TCRbeta analysis as frozen whole blood, isolated PBMCs, or DNA extracted from either sample type. TCRbeta CDR3 regions were amplified from genomic DNA using the immunoSEQ Assay, a bias-controlled multiplex PCR. The published analysis was carried out like this. Nucleated cell counts per sample were estimated from amplification of reference gene primers within the assay. To quantify the absolute abundance of each unique TCRbeta CDR3 rearrangement, sequence reads were collapsed and filtered. For each sample, productive Simpson clonality was calculated as the square root of Simpson's diversity index over productive rearrangements. Drawn from immuneACCESS, this table holds only the in-frame rearrangements with V and J called that TCRdb kept. Clones are partly lost; checked studies trace under half to an unresolved V gene and leave the rest unexplained. Clone size and V and J calls were adopted from that table, with D and trimming inferred from the DNA. The sample table contains about 100,000 clones; only one count was recorded for about 90% of them. Around 7.2% of the sample lies in the top ten.

Notes on this clone: It lacks a known antigen. It has no much larger one-base neighbor in the sample; base qualities were not kept.

Overall results and qualifications from the work: The amount of clinical and demographic metadata varied by source and participant and was provided uncurated.

This TCR was sampled from a man under 40 in a cohort sampled during active COVID-19. The rearranged chain carries TRBV5-6 and TRBJ2-3, with 7 bases matching TRBD1. Sequenced input: peripheral blood. CDR3 reads: CASSLGRAGGRDTQYF. The nucleotide sequence reads TGTGCCAGCAGCTTGGGTCGGGCAGGGGGAAGAGATACGCAGTATTTT.